This TCR beta chain was found in a study of shared T cell receptors in the human thymus. TCRdb keeps only in-frame clones here, not all; method: immunoSEQ multiplex PCR. Found here are about 660,000 clones, more than 75% of them singletons; the top ten hold about 0.0094%. These records were also assigned to another study, of human thymus T cells. Turning to that study: Infants, healthy and Finnish, who were having corrective surgery for congenital heart defects served as donors. Corrective cardiac operations yielded the resected thymus tissue. Both thymic and peripheral blood repertoires showed apparently biased V and J usage.

The receptor was derived from a boy under three years old with a congenital heart defect. Source material: thymocytes.

CDR3 sequence reads: CASSRGQGMTGELFF. CDR3 nucleotides: TGTGCCAGCAGCCGGGGACAGGGAATGACCGGGGAGCTGTTTTTT. The chain uses TRBV6-5 and TRBJ2-2; 9 nucleotides line up with TRBD1. The CDR3 covers 15 residues. Germline assignment: CDR1 MNHEY and CDR2 SVGAGI. V trimming: 6 bases; J trimming: 5 bases; junction bases outside the gene matches: 7.